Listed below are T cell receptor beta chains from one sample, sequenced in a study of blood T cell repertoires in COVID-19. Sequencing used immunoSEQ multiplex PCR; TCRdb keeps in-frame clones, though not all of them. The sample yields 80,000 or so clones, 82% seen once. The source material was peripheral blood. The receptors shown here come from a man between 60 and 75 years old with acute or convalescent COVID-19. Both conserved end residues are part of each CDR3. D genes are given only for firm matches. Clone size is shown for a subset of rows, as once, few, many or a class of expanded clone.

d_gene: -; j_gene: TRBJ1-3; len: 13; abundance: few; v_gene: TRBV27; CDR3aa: CASSQSRGNTIYF; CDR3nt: TGTGCCAGCTCTCAATCCAGGGGAAACACCATATATTTT
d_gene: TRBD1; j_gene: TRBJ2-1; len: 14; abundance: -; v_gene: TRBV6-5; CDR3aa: CASSPTGGHNEQFF; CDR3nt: TGTGCCAGCAGCCCGACAGGGGGCCACAATGAGCAGTTCTTC
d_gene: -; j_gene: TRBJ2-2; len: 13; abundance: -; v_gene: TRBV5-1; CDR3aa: CASSFAPSGELFF; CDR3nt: TGCGCCAGCAGCTTTGCACCCAGCGGGGAGCTGTTTTTT
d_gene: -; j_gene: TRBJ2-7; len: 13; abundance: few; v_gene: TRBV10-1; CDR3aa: CASSAGVDYEQYF; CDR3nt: TGCGCCAGCAGTGCGGGAGTAGACTACGAGCAGTACTTC
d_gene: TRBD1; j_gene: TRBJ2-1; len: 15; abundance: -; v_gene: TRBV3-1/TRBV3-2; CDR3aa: CASSQGTGSYNEQFF; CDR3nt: TGTGCCAGCAGCCAAGGGACAGGATCATACAATGAGCAGTTCTTC
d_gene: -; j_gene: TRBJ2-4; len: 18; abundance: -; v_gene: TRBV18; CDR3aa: CASSPLVVRELAKNIQYF; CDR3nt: TGTGCCAGCTCACCCCTTGTTGTGCGGGAATTAGCCAAAAACATTCAGTACTTC
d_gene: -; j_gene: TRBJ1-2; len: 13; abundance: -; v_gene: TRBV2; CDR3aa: CASSAGILGGYTF; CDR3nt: TGTGCCAGCAGTGCAGGGATCCTTGGAGGCTACACCTTC
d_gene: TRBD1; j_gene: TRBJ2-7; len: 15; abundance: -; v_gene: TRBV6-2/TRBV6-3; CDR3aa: CASSKPGTATYEQYF; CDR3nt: TGTGCCAGCAGTAAACCCGGGACAGCCACCTACGAGCAGTACTTC
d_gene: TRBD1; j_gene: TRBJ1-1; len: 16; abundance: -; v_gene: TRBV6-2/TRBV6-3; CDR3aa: CASSAQTGEDDTEAFF; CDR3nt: TGTGCCAGCAGTGCCCAGACAGGGGAGGACGACACTGAAGCTTTCTTT
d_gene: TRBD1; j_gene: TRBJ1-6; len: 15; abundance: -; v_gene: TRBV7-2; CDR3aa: CASSFLGQANSPLHF; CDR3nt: TGTGCCAGCAGCTTCTTGGGACAGGCAAATTCACCCCTCCACTTT
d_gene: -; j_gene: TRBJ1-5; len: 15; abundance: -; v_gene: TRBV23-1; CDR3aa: CASRLLRCGYQPQHF; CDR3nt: TGCGCCAGCAGGCTACTACGGTGCGGTTATCAGCCCCAGCATTTT
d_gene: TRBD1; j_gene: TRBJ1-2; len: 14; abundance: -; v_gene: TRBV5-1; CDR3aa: CASGARTGDEGYTF; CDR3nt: TGCGCCAGCGGGGCTCGGACAGGCGACGAGGGCTACACCTTC
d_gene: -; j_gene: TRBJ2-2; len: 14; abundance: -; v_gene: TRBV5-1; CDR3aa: CASSPDSNTGELFF; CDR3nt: TGCGCCAGCAGTCCCGACTCGAACACCGGGGAGCTGTTTTTT
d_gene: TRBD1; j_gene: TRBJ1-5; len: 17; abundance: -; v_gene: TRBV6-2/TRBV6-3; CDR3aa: CASSYTTGGPYNQPQHF; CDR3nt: TGTGCCAGCAGTTACACCACAGGGGGCCCATACAATCAGCCCCAGCATTTT
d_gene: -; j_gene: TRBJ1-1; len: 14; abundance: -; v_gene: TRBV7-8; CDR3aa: CASSLAWGETEAFF; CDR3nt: TGTGCCAGCAGCTTAGCCTGGGGGGAGACTGAAGCTTTCTTT
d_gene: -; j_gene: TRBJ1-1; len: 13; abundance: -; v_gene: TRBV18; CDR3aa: CASSSLGGTEAFF; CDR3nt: TGTGCCAGCTCATCCTTAGGGGGCACTGAAGCTTTCTTT
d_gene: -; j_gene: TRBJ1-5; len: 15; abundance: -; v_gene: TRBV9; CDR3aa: CASSVGQEGEGPQHF; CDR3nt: TGTGCCAGCAGCGTAGGACAAGAGGGGGAAGGCCCCCAGCATTTT
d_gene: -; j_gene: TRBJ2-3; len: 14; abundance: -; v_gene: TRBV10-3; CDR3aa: CAMELASHTDTQYF; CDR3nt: TGTGCCATGGAGCTAGCGTCCCACACAGATACGCAGTATTTT
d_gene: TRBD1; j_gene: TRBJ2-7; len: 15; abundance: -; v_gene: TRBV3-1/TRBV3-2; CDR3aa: CASSQGGQGSHEQYF; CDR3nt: TGTGCCAGCAGCCAAGGGGGACAGGGTAGCCACGAGCAGTACTTC
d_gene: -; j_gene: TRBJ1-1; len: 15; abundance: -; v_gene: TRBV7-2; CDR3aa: CASSPNPGRAAEAFF; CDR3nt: TGTGCCAGCAGCCCGAACCCGGGGAGGGCTGCTGAAGCTTTCTTT
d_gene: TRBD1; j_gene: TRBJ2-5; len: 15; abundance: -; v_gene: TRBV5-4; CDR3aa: CASSSQGAGRETQYF; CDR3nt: TGTGCCAGCAGCTCACAGGGGGCAGGGAGAGAGACCCAGTACTTC
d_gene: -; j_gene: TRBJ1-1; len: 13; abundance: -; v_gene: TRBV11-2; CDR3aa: CASSPGRGTEAFF; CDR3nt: TGTGCCAGCAGCCCCGGGAGGGGCACTGAAGCTTTCTTT
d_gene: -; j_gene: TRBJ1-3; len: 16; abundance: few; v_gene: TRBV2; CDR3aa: CASSVRGFASGNTIYF; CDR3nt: TGTGCCAGCAGTGTTCGAGGGTTCGCCTCTGGAAACACCATATATTTT
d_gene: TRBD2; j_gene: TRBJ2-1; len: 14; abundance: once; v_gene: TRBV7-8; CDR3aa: CASSFSAGGNEQFF; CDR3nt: TGTGCCAGCAGCTTCTCGGCGGGAGGTAATGAGCAGTTCTTC
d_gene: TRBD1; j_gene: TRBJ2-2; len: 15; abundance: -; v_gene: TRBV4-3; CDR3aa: CASSKGQGGTGELFF; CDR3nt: TGCGCCAGCAGCAAAGGACAGGGGGGCACCGGGGAGCTGTTTTTT
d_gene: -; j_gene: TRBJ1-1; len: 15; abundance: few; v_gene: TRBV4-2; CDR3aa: CASSQEPGQLSEAFF; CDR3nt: TGTGCCAGCAGCCAAGAACCCGGACAGCTCTCTGAAGCTTTCTTT
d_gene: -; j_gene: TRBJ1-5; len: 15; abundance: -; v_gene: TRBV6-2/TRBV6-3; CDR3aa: CASRPGSWANQPQHF; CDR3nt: TGTGCCAGCCGCCCGGGGAGTTGGGCCAATCAGCCCCAGCATTTT
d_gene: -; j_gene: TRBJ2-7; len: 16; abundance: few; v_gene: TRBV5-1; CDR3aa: CASSLAIQATSYEQYF; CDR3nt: TGCGCCAGCAGCTTGGCCATTCAGGCCACCTCCTACGAGCAGTACTTC
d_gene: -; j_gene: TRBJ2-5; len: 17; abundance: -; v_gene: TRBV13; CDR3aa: CASSFRATGTVQETQYF; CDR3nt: TGTGCCAGCAGCTTCCGGGCCACAGGGACCGTTCAAGAGACCCAGTACTTC
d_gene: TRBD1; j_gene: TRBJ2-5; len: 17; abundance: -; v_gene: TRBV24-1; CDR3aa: CATSDPPGQGGGETQYF; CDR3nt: TGTGCCACCAGTGACCCTCCGGGACAGGGGGGCGGAGAGACCCAGTACTTC
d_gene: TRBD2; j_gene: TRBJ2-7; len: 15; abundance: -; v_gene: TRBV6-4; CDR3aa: CASRRGGTPGYEQYF; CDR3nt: TGTGCCAGCCGCCGGGGGGGGACGCCAGGCTACGAGCAGTACTTC
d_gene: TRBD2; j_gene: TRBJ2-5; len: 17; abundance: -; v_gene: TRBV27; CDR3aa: CASSLRTSGGRQETQYF; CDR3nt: TGTGCCAGCAGTTTGAGGACTAGCGGGGGCCGGCAAGAGACCCAGTACTTC
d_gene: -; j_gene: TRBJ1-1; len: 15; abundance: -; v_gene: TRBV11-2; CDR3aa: CASSLGALANTEAFF; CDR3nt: TGTGCCAGCAGCTTGGGGGCCCTTGCGAACACTGAAGCTTTCTTT
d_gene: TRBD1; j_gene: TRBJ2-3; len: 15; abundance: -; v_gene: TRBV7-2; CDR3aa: CASSWGRQGPDTQYF; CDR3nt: TGTGCCAGCAGCTGGGGCAGACAGGGACCAGATACGCAGTATTTT
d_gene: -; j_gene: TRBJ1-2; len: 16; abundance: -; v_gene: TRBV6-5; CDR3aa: CASSYSRPIANYGYTF; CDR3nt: TGTGCCAGCAGTTACTCGAGGCCCATTGCTAACTATGGCTACACCTTC
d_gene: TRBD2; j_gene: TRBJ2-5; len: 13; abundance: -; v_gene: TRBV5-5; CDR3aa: CASSPDGFGLVDF; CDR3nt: TGTGCCAGCAGCCCGGATGGCTTCGGACTAGTCGACTTC
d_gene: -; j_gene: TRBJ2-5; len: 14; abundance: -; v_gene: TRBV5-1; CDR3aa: CASSLGGVQETQYF; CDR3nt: TGCGCCAGCAGCTTGGGGGGGGTGCAGGAGACCCAGTACTTC
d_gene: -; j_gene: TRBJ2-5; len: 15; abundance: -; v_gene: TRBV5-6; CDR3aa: CASSLEGQVQETQYF; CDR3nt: TGTGCCAGCAGCTTGGAAGGACAAGTCCAAGAGACCCAGTACTTC
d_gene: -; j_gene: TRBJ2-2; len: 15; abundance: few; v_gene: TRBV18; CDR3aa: CASSPIGNEAGELFF; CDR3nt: TGTGCCAGCTCACCAATTGGCAATGAGGCCGGGGAGCTGTTTTTT
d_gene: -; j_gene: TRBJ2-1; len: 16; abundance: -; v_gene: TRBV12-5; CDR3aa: CASGLDLWSSYNEQFF; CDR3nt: TGTGCTAGTGGATTGGACCTATGGTCGTCCTACAATGAGCAGTTCTTC
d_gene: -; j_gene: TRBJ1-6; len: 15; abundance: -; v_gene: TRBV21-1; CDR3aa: CASSYTQEIGSPLHF; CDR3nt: TGTGCCAGCAGCTACACCCAGGAAATTGGATCACCCCTCCACTTT
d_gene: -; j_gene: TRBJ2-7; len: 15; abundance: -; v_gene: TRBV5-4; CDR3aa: CASSPGGPTFYEQYF; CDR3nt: TGTGCCAGCAGCCCGGGGGGCCCGACATTCTACGAGCAGTACTTC
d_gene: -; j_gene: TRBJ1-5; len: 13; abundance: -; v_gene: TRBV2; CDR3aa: CASSPTFNQPQHF; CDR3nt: TGTGCCAGCAGCCCGACTTTCAATCAGCCCCAGCATTTT
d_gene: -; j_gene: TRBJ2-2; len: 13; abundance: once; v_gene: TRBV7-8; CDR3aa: CASSLSIRGELFF; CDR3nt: TGTGCCAGCAGCTTATCAATCAGAGGGGAGCTGTTTTTT
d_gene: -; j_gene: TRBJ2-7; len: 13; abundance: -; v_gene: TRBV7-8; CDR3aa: CASSSYRDYEQYF; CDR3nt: TGTGCCAGCAGCTCCTACAGGGACTACGAGCAGTACTTC
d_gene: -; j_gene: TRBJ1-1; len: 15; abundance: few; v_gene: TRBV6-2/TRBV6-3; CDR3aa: CASSYARGAAAEAFF; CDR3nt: TGTGCCAGCAGTTACGCTCGGGGGGCCGCGGCTGAAGCTTTCTTT